This T cell receptor beta chain was obtained from a study of OX40 agonist ivuxolimab in advanced cancers. Study-wide context: Ivuxolimab is a fully human IgG2 antibody that activates OX40 (CD134).

Repertoires were generated with immunoSEQ multiplex PCR, while TCRdb's copy carries only in-frame clones and drops some. The data show tens of thousands of clones, with around 90% seen just once and around 16% held by the top ten. V was pared by 6 bases and J by 9 bases, with 8 bases of the junction left unmatched. CDR3 length: 15 amino acids. CDR1 and CDR2 from the germline V gene are MRHNA and SNTAGT. As for this clone: Other nucleotide sequences from this sample produce the same CDR3.

The receptor was isolated from an adult with an advanced solid tumor such as melanoma, head and neck, liver or kidney cancer. The chain is built from TRBV6-4 and TRBJ2-1; 13 positions agree with TRBD2. The sample was CD4+ or CD8+ T cells sorted from blood, taken in a trial of the OX40 agonist ivuxolimab. CDR3 sequence reads: CASSERTSGSVEQFF. The CDR3 DNA sequence: TGTGCCAGCAGCGAGAGGACTAGCGGGAGCGTTGAGCAGTTCTTC.